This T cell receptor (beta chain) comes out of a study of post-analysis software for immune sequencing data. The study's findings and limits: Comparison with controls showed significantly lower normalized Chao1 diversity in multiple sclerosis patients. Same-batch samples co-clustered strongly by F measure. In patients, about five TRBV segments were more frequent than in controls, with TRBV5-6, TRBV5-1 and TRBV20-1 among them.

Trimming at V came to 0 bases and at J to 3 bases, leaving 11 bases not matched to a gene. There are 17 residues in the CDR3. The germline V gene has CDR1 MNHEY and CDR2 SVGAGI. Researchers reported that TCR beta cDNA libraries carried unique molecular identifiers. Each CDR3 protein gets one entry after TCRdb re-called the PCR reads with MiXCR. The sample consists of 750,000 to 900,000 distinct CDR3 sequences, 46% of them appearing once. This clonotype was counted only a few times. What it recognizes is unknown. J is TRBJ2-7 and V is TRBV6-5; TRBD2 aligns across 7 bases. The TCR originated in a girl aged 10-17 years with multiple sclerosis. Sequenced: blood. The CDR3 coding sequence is TGTGCCAGCAGTTACTCAAGCGGGACCGAAGTAGTCTACGAGCAGTACTTC. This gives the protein CASSYSSGTEVVYEQYF.